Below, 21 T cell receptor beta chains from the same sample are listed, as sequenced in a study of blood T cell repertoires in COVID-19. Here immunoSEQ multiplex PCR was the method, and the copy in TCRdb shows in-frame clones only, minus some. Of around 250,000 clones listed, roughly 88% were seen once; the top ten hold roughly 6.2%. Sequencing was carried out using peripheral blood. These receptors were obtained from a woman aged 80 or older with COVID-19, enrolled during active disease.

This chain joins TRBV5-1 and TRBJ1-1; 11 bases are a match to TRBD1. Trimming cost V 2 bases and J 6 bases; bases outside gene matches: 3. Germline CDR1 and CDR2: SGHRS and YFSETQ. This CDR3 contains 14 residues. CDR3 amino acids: CASSLGDRGSEAFF. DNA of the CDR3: TGCGCCAGCAGCTTAGGGGACAGGGGGTCTGAAGCTTTCTTT.

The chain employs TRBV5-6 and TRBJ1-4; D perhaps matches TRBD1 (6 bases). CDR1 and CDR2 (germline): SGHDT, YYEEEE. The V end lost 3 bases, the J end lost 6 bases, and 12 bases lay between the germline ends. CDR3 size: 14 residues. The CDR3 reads CASSSRGTDEKLFF. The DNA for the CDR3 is TGTGCCAGCAGCTCAAGGGGGACGGATGAAAAACTGTTTTTT.

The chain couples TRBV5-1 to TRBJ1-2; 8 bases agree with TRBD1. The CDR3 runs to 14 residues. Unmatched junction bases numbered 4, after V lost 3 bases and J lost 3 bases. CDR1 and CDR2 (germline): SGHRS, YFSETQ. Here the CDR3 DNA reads TGCGCCAGCAGCTCTACGACAGGGGACTATGGCTACACCTTC. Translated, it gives CASSSTTGDYGYTF.

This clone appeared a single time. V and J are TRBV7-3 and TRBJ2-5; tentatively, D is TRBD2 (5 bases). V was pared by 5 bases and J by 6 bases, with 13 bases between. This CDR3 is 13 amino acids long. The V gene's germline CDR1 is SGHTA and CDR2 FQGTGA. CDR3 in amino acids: CASSPNREQTQYF. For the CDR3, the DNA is TGTGCCAGCAGCCCAAATAGGGAGCAGACCCAGTACTTC.

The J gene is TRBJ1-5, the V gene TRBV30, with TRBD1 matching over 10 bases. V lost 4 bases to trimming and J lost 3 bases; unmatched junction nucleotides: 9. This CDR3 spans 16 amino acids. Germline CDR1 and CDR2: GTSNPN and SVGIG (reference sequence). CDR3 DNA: TGTGCCTGGACCAACCGGGACAGGGGATTCAATCAGCCCCAGCATTTT. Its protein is CAWTNRDRGFNQPQHF.

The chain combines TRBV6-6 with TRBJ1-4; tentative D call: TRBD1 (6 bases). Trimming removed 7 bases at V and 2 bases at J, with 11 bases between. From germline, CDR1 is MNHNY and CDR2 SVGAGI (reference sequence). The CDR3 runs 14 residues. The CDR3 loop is CASTTGGTNEKLFF. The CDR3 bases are TGTGCCAGCACGACAGGTGGGACTAATGAAAAACTGTTTTTT.

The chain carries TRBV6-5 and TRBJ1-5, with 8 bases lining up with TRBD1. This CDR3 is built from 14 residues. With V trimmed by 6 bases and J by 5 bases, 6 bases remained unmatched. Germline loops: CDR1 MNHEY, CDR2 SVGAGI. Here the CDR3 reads CASRTGVYYQPQHF. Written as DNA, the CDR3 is TGTGCCAGCAGGACAGGGGTTTATTATCAGCCCCAGCATTTT.

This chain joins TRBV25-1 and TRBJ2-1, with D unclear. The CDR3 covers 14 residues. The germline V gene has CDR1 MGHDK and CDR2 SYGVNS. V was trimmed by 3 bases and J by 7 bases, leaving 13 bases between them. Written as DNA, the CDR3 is TGTGCCAGCAGTGACAATCCGCTAAAAAATGAGCAGTTCTTC. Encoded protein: CASSDNPLKNEQFF.

The CDR3 DNA reads as TGTGCCAGCAGCTTGGTTACAGGGGAGACCTACGAGCAGTACTTC. Residues: CASSLVTGETYEQYF. The rearrangement joins TRBV5-4 to TRBJ2-7, with 7 nucleotides matching TRBD1. This CDR3 has 15 amino acids. Germline V CDR1 and CDR2: SGHNT, YYREEE (reference sequence). Trimming cost V 0 bases and J 2 bases; bases outside gene matches: 5.

Here the CDR3 reads CATRLGQRSYGYTF. CDR3 nucleotides: TGTGCCACCCGACTGGGACAGCGAAGCTATGGCTACACCTTC. V is TRBV6-5 and J is TRBJ1-2; 7 bases match TRBD1. Trimming removed 10 bases from V and 4 bases from J; junction bases left unmatched: 12. CDR1 is MNHEY and CDR2 is SVGAGI in the germline V gene. The CDR3 is 14 residues long.

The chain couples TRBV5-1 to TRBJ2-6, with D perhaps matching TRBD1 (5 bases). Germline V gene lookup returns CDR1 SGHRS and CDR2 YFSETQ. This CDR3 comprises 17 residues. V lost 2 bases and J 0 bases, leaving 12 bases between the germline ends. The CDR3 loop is CASSFGTGNSGANVLTF. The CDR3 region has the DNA TGCGCCAGCAGCTTTGGCACAGGCAACTCTGGGGCCAACGTCCTGACTTTC.

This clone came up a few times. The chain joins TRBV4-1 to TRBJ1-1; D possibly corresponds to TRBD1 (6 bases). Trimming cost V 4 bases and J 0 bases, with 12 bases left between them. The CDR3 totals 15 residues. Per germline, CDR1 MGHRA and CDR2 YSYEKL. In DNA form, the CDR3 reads TGCGCCAGCAGCCCGACAGGATTCATGAACACTGAAGCTTTCTTT. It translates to CASSPTGFMNTEAFF.

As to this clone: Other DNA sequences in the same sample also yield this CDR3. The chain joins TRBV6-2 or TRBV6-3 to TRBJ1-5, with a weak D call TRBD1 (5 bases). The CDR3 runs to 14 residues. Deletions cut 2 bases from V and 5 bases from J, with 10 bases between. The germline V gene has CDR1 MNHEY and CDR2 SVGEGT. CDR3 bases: TGTGCCAGCAGTTACGGGGGAGGCGATCAGCCCCAGCATTTT. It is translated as CASSYGGGDQPQHF.

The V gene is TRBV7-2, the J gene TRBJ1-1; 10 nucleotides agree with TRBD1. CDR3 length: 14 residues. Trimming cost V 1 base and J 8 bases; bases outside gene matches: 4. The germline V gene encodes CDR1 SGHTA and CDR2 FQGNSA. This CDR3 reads CASSLGQGAAEAFF. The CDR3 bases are TGTGCCAGCAGCTTAGGACAGGGGGCCGCAGAAGCTTTCTTT.

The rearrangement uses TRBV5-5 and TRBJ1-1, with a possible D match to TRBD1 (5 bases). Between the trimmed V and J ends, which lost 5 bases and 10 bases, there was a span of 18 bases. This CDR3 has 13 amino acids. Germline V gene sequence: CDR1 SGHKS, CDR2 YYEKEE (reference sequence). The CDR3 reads CASSRTTYDGAFF. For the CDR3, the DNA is TGTGCCAGCAGTAGGACAACTTATGATGGAGCTTTCTTT.

The CDR3 coding sequence is TGTGCCAGCAGTCCCGGGACAGAAAATGAAAAACTGTTTTTT. This codes for CASSPGTENEKLFF. The rearrangement joins TRBV6-5 to TRBJ1-4, with 7 bases matching TRBD1. Germline V gene sequence: CDR1 MNHEY, CDR2 SVGAGI. V shed 5 bases and J 5 bases; nucleotides not matched to a gene: 5. The CDR3 consists of 14 residues.

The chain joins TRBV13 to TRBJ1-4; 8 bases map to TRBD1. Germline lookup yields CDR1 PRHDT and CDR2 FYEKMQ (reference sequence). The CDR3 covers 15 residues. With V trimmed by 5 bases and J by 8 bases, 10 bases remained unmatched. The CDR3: CASSPDRAKGEKLFF. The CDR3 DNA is TGTGCCAGCAGCCCGGACAGGGCTAAGGGGGAAAAACTGTTTTTT. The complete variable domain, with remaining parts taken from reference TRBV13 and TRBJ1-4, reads AAGVIQSPRHLIKEKRETATLKCYPIPRHDTVYWYQQGPGQDPQFLISFYEKMQSDKGSIPDRFSAQQFSDYHSELNMSSLELGDSALYFCASSPDRAKGEKLFFGSGTQLSVL.

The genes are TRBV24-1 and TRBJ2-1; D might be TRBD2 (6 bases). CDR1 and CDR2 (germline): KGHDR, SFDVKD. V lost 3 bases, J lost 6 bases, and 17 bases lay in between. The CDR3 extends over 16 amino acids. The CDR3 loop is CATSDPSALALNEQFF. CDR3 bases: TGTGCCACCAGTGATCCCAGCGCCCTAGCGCTCAATGAGCAGTTCTTC.

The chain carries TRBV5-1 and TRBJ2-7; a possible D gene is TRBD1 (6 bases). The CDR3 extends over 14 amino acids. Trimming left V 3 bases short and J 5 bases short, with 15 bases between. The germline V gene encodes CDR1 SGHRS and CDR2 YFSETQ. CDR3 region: CASSSTGQRHEQYF. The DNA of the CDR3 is TGCGCCAGCAGCTCCACGGGACAAAGGCACGAGCAGTACTTC.

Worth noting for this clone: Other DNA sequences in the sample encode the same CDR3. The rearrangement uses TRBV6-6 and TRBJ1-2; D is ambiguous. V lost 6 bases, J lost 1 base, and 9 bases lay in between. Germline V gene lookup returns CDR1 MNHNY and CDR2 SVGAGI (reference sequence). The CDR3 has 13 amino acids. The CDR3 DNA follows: TGTGCCAGCAGCCCAGGAGGTAACTATGGCTACACCTTC. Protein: CASSPGGNYGYTF.

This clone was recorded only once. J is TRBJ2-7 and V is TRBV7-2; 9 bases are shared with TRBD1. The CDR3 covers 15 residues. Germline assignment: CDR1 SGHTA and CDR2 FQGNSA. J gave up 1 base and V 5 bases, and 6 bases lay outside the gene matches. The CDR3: CASSPGTGMSYEQYV. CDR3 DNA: TGTGCCAGCAGCCCAGGGACAGGGATGTCCTACGAGCAGTACGTC.